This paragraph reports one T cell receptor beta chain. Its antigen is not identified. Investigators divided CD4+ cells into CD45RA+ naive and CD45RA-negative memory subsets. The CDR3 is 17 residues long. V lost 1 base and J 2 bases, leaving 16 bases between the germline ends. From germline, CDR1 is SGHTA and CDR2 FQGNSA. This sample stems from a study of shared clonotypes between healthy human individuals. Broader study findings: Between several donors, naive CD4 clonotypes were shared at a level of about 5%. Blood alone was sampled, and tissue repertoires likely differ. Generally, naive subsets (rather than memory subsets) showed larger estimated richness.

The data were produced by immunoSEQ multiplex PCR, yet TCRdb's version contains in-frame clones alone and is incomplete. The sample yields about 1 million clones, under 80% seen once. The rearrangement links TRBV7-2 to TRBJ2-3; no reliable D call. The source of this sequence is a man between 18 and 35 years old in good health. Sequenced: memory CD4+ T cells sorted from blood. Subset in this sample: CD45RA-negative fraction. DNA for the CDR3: TGTGCCAGCAGCTTAGAATCCTACTCGACGGACACAGATACGCAGTATTTT. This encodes CASSLESYSTDTDTQYF.